The 11 T cell receptor beta chains presented below share a single source sample, sequenced in a study of blood T cell repertoires in COVID-19 (TCRdb year 2020). The protocol used for the library was the immunoSEQ multiplex PCR assay. TCRdb took this table from immuneACCESS and kept in-frame rearrangements with V and J called. Such tables lack part of the clones; where checked against another copy, unresolved V genes explain under half of the gap, and the rest is unexplained. A total of approximately 190,000 clones appear in this sample, nearly 90% of them only once. Together, the top ten hold 5% to 8% of the sample. The sequencing sample was made of peripheral blood. These receptors originate from a woman aged 40 to 50 who had recovered from COVID-19.

V and J are TRBV6-1 and TRBJ2-5; TRBD1 might be the D (5 bases). From germline, CDR1 is MNHNS and CDR2 SASEGT. V lost 6 bases and J 2 bases, leaving 19 bases between the germline ends. CDR3 length: 16 amino acids. The DNA for the CDR3 is TGTGCCAGCAGCGAATATCCCGGACATTTACAAGAGACCCAGTACTTC. Residues: CASSEYPGHLQETQYF.

The V call is TRBV28, the J call TRBJ2-5; 8 bases fit TRBD1. Germline CDR1 reads MDHEN; CDR2 reads SYDVKM. The trim removed 3 bases at V and 5 bases at J, leaving 17 bases unmatched. This CDR3 comprises 18 residues. The CDR3 nucleotides are TGTGCCAGCAGTTTCCACACCGCAGGACAGGGAAGTAAGGAGACCCAGTACTTC. It translates to CASSFHTAGQGSKETQYF.

This chain connects TRBV29-1 to TRBJ2-3; 8 bases line up with TRBD2. Trimming cost V 2 bases and J 2 bases; bases outside gene matches: 6. Germline CDR1 and CDR2: SQVTM and ANQGSEA. The CDR3 loop spans 15 amino acids. CDR3 in DNA: TGCAGCGTTGAAAAAACTAGCGGTCACACAGATACGCAGTATTTT. Protein: CSVEKTSGHTDTQYF.

Many counts were recorded for this clone. Other nucleotide sequences from this sample produce the same CDR3. The chain joins TRBV6-5 to TRBJ1-1; D might be TRBD1 (5 bases). V gave up 6 bases and J gave up 3 bases, with 14 bases separating them. Germline V gives CDR1 MNHEY, CDR2 SVGAGI. The CDR3 is made up of 14 amino acids. CDR3 DNA sequence: TGTGCCAGCAGCCGCCTGGGGGGGGACACTGAAGCTTTCTTT. Its protein is CASSRLGGDTEAFF.

The chain recombines TRBV28 with TRBJ1-1, with D tentatively TRBD1 (6 bases). Trimming removed 4 bases at V and 3 bases at J, with 12 bases between. Germline CDR1 is MDHEN and CDR2 is SYDVKM. The CDR3 runs 14 residues. CDR3 region: CASSWDMLYTEAFF. CDR3 sequence (DNA): TGTGCCAGCAGTTGGGACATGTTGTACACTGAAGCTTTCTTT.

This chain links TRBV7-8 with TRBJ1-2; no definite D call. The V gene lost 4 bases and the J gene lost 4 bases, with 10 bases spanning the gap. Germline assignment: CDR1 SGHVS and CDR2 FQNEAQ. The CDR3 runs to 13 residues. CDR3 protein: CASSSTGSYGYTF. The CDR3 DNA follows: TGTGCCAGCAGCTCAACGGGGAGCTATGGCTACACCTTC.

The chain carries TRBV10-3 and TRBJ2-7; D might be TRBD2 (6 bases). The CDR3 extends over 14 amino acids. Trimming removed 4 bases at V and 1 base at J, with 11 bases between. From germline, CDR1 is ENHRY and CDR2 SYGVKD. CDR3 DNA: TGTGCCATCAGTGCGAGGGAGGAGTCCTACGAGCAGTACTTC. It codes for CAISAREESYEQYF.

J is TRBJ1-1 and V is TRBV11-2; 10 positions agree with TRBD1. V was pared by 5 bases and J by 3 bases, with 6 bases of the junction left unmatched. From germline, CDR1 is SGHAT and CDR2 FQNNGV. This CDR3 has 15 residues. The CDR3 DNA follows: TGTGCCAGCAGCCGATACGGACAGGGGGACACTGAAGCTTTCTTT. This encodes CASSRYGQGDTEAFF.

The chain carries TRBV3-1 (or the pseudogene TRBV3-2) and TRBJ2-2, with 12 bases matching TRBD1. In germline, CDR1 is LGHDT, CDR2 YNNKEL (reference sequence). The CDR3 length is 19 residues. V shed 4 bases, J shed 4 bases, and the junction held 13 bases outside the gene matches. The CDR3 DNA reads as TGTGCCAGCAGCCCCCGTCGGTCGGGACAGGGGGCGAGCACCGGGGAGCTGTTTTTT. Translation: CASSPRRSGQGASTGELFF.

The chain recombines TRBV9 with TRBJ2-7, with TRBD2 identical over 14 bases. Per the germline V gene, CDR1 is SGDLS and CDR2 is YYNGEE. V gave up 4 bases and J gave up 4 bases; unmatched junction bases: 13. This CDR3 is built from 18 residues. The CDR3 DNA follows: TGTGCCAGCAGCCCTGGGACTAGCGGGAGCCTCGCTTTGTACGAGCAGTACTTC. Translation: CASSPGTSGSLALYEQYF.

This CDR3 is CASSRLAGGTWEQFF. The CDR3 coding sequence is TGTGCCAGCAGTCGACTAGCGGGAGGGACGTGGGAGCAGTTCTTC. This rearrangement joins TRBV6-5 to TRBJ2-1; 14 bases match TRBD2. CDR1 is MNHEY and CDR2 is SVGAGI in the germline V gene. CDR3 length equals 15 residues. J lost 10 bases, V lost 5 bases, and 7 bases had no gene match.